This T cell receptor beta chain was captured by sequencing in a study of cytomegalovirus exposure and HLA in healthy donors. Study results and caveats: As a later analysis showed, several of the most significant clusters appeared to be linked to common viral pathogens. Most likely, a cluster of highly shared sequence variants arose as a sequencing artifact. CMV serostatus stood as the only immune exposure information on hand.

CDR1 and CDR2 (germline): SGHAT, FQNNGV. The CDR3 consists of 14 residues. V was pared by 4 bases and J by 1 base, with 10 bases between. Whereas donors were nominally healthy upon sampling, unrecorded immune exposures were probable. The study ran its PCR with 60 Vbeta and 13 Jbeta primers. Profiled with immunoSEQ multiplex PCR; TCRdb holds only in-frame clones, not every one. The profile shows some 110,000 clones, roughly four fifths of them singletons. Remarks on this clone: Antigen: not known.

The chain carries TRBV11-2 and TRBJ2-5; D is ambiguous. The sample consisted of PBMCs. The TCR comes from a man aged 25-45 years in good health and CMV-seropositive. CDR3 bases: TGTGCCAGCAGCTCCACTCGCATCCAAGAGACCCAGTACTTC. Amino acids: CASSSTRIQETQYF.